This T cell receptor (beta chain) appears in the sequencing data of a study of T cells in women clearing cervical HPV infection (dated by TCRdb to 2017 to 2018). For the study in its entirety: The cases were 20 to 30 women with histologically confirmed HPV16-related CIN3 or worse, and 2 of those women had invasive cancers. The roughly 25 controls were women who cleared a single incident HPV16 infection within 12 months without developing precancer or cancer. Case blood was taken at the visit when the lesion was first identified, whereas control blood was taken when infection was no longer detected. Among cases, blood sampling came a median of approximately 150 days after lesion detection, with an interquartile range of about 85 to 220 days. Since only a few of the women had HLA typing available, the possibility that HLA type was acting as a confounder could not be ruled out. This exploratory proof-of-principle case-control study, nested within the Guanacaste HPV Natural History Study in Costa Rica, compared TCR repertoires among women with different cervical HPV16 outcomes. Cases were matched to controls by age within five years and by the year the sample was collected. Cases had a median age of about 34 years and controls had a median age of about 41, with no significant differences in baseline characteristics. The parent cohort enrolled 10,049 women aged 18 or older in Guanacaste, Costa Rica, in about 1992 to 1995 and followed the women for 7 to 8 years. Five blinded duplicates per group were added as quality controls, so that 60 or so samples were obtained: 50 or so participants and roughly ten replicates. Overall study results and their limits: TRBV6-7 relative abundance was lower in cases than in controls (roughly 0.12% versus 0.17%; Bonferroni P = 0.0008). Random forest classifiers that combined richness and V gene abundances separated cases from controls with an estimated AUC of approximately 0.78. Across sequencing depths, CIN3+ cases showed significantly higher TCR repertoire richness than controls, but evenness did not differ between the groups. Because T-cell numbers per sample were unknown, differences in richness could reflect varying T-cell content rather than repertoire biology. Whether associations preceded infection or resulted from infection could not be shown with the cross-sectional design, and effector/memory subsets and HPV-specific T cells were not isolated.

With regard to this clone: Its binding antigen is unknown. The CDR3 end falls 3 residues outside the read, so it is completed with the germline J gene.

Every participant had a single incident cervical HPV16 infection, and women with prevalent HPV16 infections were excluded. Cervical HPV DNA was detected by MY09/MY11 PCR, and genotyping was performed by dot-blot hybridization. Fifteen mL of heparinized blood were centrifuged, and the buffy coat was aliquoted, frozen at -30°C, then stored at -80°C. QIAGEN kits were used to extract genomic DNA from the buffy coat specimens. TCR beta CDR3 regions were amplified by multiplex PCR using the immunoSEQ assay from an average of 1200 ng genomic DNA per sample. The assay corrected primer bias using a complete synthetic TCR repertoire to establish an amplification baseline. The amplicons were sequenced using the Illumina platform. The authors' analysis ran thus. Sequences were error-corrected by clustering with frequency ratios and a modified nearest-neighbor algorithm and were then analyzed in the immunoSEQ Analyzer with IMGT gene definitions. At each rarefaction depth, TCR richness and evenness were averaged across 20 rarefaction repeats, and any sample with fewer sequences than the depth was left out. Wilcoxon rank sum tests with FDR correction were used to compare V, D and J gene relative abundances between the groups. In the blinded duplicates, the intraclass correlation was nearly 96% for TCR richness and averaged approximately 82% across 66 gene segments. Here the immuneACCESS table is served through TCRdb, limited to in-frame sequences with V and J called. Missing clones are a known gap in these copies; in checked studies unresolved V genes cover under half, and the rest lacks a known reason. For V, J and clone size, that table is used; D and trimming come from the DNA. The record for this sample contains tens of thousands of clones. 3.5% of the sample comes from the top ten.

Trimming removed 7 bases from V and 8 bases from J; the gene matches leave 17 bases unexplained. CDR3 length: 17 amino acids, cysteine to phenylalanine. The DNA covers only part of the CDR3, 42 bases in frame from base 1. The source material was blood buffy coat. The receptor's source is a woman aged 18 to 75 with a cervical HPV16 infection that either progressed to CIN3+ or cleared (not recorded which). The rearrangement combines TRBV12-3 or TRBV12-4 with TRBJ2-4; TRBD1 lines up with 10 middle nucleotides. CDR3 bases read: TGTGCCAGCACTACGACAGGGGGCGCCCAAAGTTGGGACATT. It codes for CASTTTGGAQSWDI. The whole CDR3 is CASTTTGGAQSWDIQYF.